What follows are 32 T cell receptor beta chains derived from one specimen sequenced in a study of OX40 agonist ivuxolimab in advanced cancers. Data came from immunoSEQ multiplex PCR; TCRdb stores just in-frame clones and leaves some out. The sample records 45,000 or so clones, around 90% being singletons. The sequencing here drew on CD4+ or CD8+ T cells sorted from blood, taken in a trial of the OX40 agonist ivuxolimab. The receptors were sampled from an adult with an advanced solid tumor such as melanoma, head and neck, liver or kidney cancer.

V is TRBV4-2 and J is TRBJ1-4; possible D gene TRBD1, 5 bases. V was pared by 2 bases and J by 6 bases, with 10 bases between. CDR1 and CDR2 (germline): LGHNA, YNFKEQ. The CDR3 has 14 amino acids. Here the CDR3 reads CASSQPGEDEKLFF. CDR3 DNA sequence: TGTGCCAGCAGCCAACCGGGGGAGGATGAAAAACTGTTTTTT.

The CDR3 region is CASRAGPNEQFF. The CDR3 bases are TGTGCCAGCAGGGCCGGTCCGAATGAGCAGTTCTTC. This rearrangement joins TRBV7-9 to TRBJ2-1; no definite D call. V lost 6 bases and J 7 bases, leaving 10 bases between the germline ends. From germline, CDR1 is SEHNR and CDR2 FQNEAQ (reference sequence). CDR3 size: 12 residues.

The V call is TRBV9, the J call TRBJ2-6; possible D gene TRBD2, 5 bases. Trimming took 4 bases from V and 4 from J, leaving 21 bases between them. Germline values: CDR1 SGDLS, CDR2 YYNGEE. The CDR3 contains 18 residues. Here the CDR3 reads CASSTTGERRAGANVLTF. The CDR3 DNA reads TGTGCCAGCAGCACCACCGGGGAACGACGGGCCGGGGCCAACGTCCTGACTTTC.

V and J are TRBV5-5 and TRBJ1-3, with a tentative D call TRBD1 (6 bases). The V and J ends lost 4 bases and 0 bases respectively, with 11 bases between them. The length of the CDR3 is 15 residues. Germline V gene sequence: CDR1 SGHKS, CDR2 YYEKEE (reference sequence). CDR3: CASSQTGSSGNTIYF. CDR3 DNA: TGTGCCAGCAGCCAAACAGGGAGCTCTGGAAACACCATATATTTT.

The chain carries TRBV2 and TRBJ1-2, with 10 bases aligning to TRBD1. This CDR3 has 16 amino acids. Germline loops: CDR1 SNHLY, CDR2 FYNNEI. The trim removed 3 bases at V and 1 base at J, leaving 5 bases unmatched. The CDR3 region is CASSDPGQGSNYGYTF. CDR3 in DNA: TGTGCCAGCAGTGACCCGGGACAGGGGAGTAACTATGGCTACACCTTC.

This clone has just a few counts. The chain is built from TRBV28 and TRBJ2-7; D gene uncertain. CDR3 length: 13 residues. V was shortened by 5 bases and J by 0 bases, with 8 bases between the two germline ends. Germline V CDR1 and CDR2: MDHEN, SYDVKM. As DNA, the CDR3 is TGTGCCAGCAGTCTCTACTCCTCCTACGAGCAGTACGTC. Translating gives CASSLYSSYEQYV.

V usage is TRBV14 and J usage is TRBJ1-1, with D possibly TRBD1 on 6 matching bases. Looked up from germline, CDR1 is SGHDN and CDR2 is FVKESK. CDR3 size: 14 residues. V shed 4 bases and J shed 0 bases, with 9 bases lying between them. CDR3 protein: CASSRDTMNTEAFF. CDR3 bases: TGTGCCAGCAGCCGGGACACAATGAACACTGAAGCTTTCTTT.

This clone has a single count. The gene calls are TRBV11-2 and TRBJ2-1, with 10 bases that match TRBD2. The germline gives CDR1 SGHAT, CDR2 FQNNGV. This CDR3 spans 15 amino acids. V gave up 0 bases and J gave up 8 bases; unmatched junction bases: 4. The CDR3 DNA follows: TGTGCCAGCAGCTTAGAAGCGGGGGGGCCGGATGAGCAGTTCTTC. Its protein product is CASSLEAGGPDEQFF.

This clone has just one count. The rearrangement links TRBV4-2 to TRBJ1-1; TRBD1 matches 9 bases. Germline V CDR1 and CDR2: LGHNA, YNFKEQ. The CDR3 is 15 residues long. V shed 0 bases, J shed 1 base, and the junction held 0 bases outside the gene matches. CDR3 nucleotides: TGTGCCAGCAGCCAAGAACAGGGGGCGAACACTGAAGCTTTCTTT. Protein product: CASSQEQGANTEAFF.

This sequence joins TRBV27 and TRBJ1-1; possibly TRBD1 for D (5 bases). The CDR3 runs to 15 residues. Trimming removed 5 bases from V and 0 bases from J, with 13 bases in between. Germline V gene lookup returns CDR1 MNHEY and CDR2 SMNVEV (reference sequence). CDR3 loop: CASSPLTEMNTEAFF. DNA of the CDR3: TGTGCCAGCAGTCCCCTGACAGAAATGAACACTGAAGCTTTCTTT.

This sequence joins TRBV5-5 and TRBJ2-7; 7 bases map to TRBD1. V dropped 0 bases and J dropped 2; count of bases not matched to a gene: 5. Germline V CDR1 and CDR2: SGHKS, YYEKEE (reference sequence). The CDR3 is 15 residues long. The CDR3 DNA reads TGTGCCAGCAGCTTGGGTCAGGGGGAAACCTACGAGCAGTACGTC. This codes for CASSLGQGETYEQYV.

The gene calls are TRBV7-8 and TRBJ2-7, with 7 bases fitting TRBD1. V lost 5 bases to trimming and J lost 0 bases; unmatched junction nucleotides: 10. The germline gives CDR1 SGHVS, CDR2 FQNEAQ. CDR3 length equals 16 residues. The CDR3 bases are TGTGCCAGCAGCCCCCGGGGACAGCTAAACTCCTACGAGCAGTACGTC. Amino acids: CASSPRGQLNSYEQYV.

The chain couples TRBV5-5 to TRBJ2-1; 8 positions match TRBD1. The trim removed 1 base at V and 6 bases at J, leaving 6 bases unmatched. This CDR3 has 15 residues. Per germline, CDR1 SGHKS and CDR2 YYEKEE (reference sequence). Here the CDR3 reads CASSLLRDRSNEQFF. The CDR3 DNA follows: TGTGCCAGCAGCTTGCTAAGGGACAGGAGCAATGAGCAGTTCTTC.

The table lists this clone with a count of one. This chain joins TRBV28 and TRBJ2-7; the D is unclear. Germline loops: CDR1 MDHEN, CDR2 SYDVKM. V was shortened by 3 bases and J by 4 bases, with 7 bases between the two germline ends. This CDR3 contains 12 residues. The chain's CDR3 is CASSFLEYEQYF. As DNA, the CDR3 is TGTGCCAGCAGTTTTCTCGAATACGAGCAGTACTTC.

This clone was counted between two and nine times. V and J are TRBV11-2 and TRBJ2-3, with TRBD2 identical over 9 bases. This CDR3 contains 16 residues. CDR1 and CDR2 (germline): SGHAT, FQNNGV. V lost 5 bases and J lost 3; bases outside the gene matches: 9. DNA of the CDR3: TGTGCCAGCAGCCCCTTGAGCGGGGGGTGGACAGATACGCAGTATTTT. Its translation: CASSPLSGGWTDTQYF.

This clone was seen a handful of times. The V and J genes are TRBV19 and TRBJ1-5, with D perhaps matching TRBD1 (6 bases). Germline V gene data show CDR1 as LNHDA and CDR2 as SQIVND (reference sequence). Trimming took off 5 bases at V and 4 bases at J, with 12 bases between the two ends. This CDR3 comprises 14 residues. The DNA for the CDR3 is TGTGCCAGTAGTCCCCGACAGGAGAATCAGCCCCAGCATTTT. This sequence encodes CASSPRQENQPQHF.

The chain couples TRBV4-2 to TRBJ1-2; weak D call: TRBD1 (6 bases). CDR3 size: 18 residues. V was cut by 2 bases and J by 6 bases, with 25 bases left in between. Germline loops: CDR1 LGHNA, CDR2 YNFKEQ. The CDR3 nucleotides read TGTGCCAGCAGCCAATTAGACCCCCGCACAGGGTTGGGCGATGGCTACACCTTC. This encodes CASSQLDPRTGLGDGYTF.

The chain is built from TRBV28 and TRBJ1-1; D is perhaps TRBD1 (5 bases). V was clipped by 7 bases and J by 0 bases, with 21 bases between them. The length of the CDR3 is 17 residues. Germline values: CDR1 MDHEN, CDR2 SYDVKM. CDR3 sequence: CASTSGDFGVLNTEAFF. CDR3 nucleotides: TGTGCCAGCACCTCCGGGGACTTTGGCGTCCTGAACACTGAAGCTTTCTTT.

The V and J genes are TRBV4-1 and TRBJ1-1, with D possibly being TRBD1 (6 bases). The CDR3 loop spans 13 amino acids. Trimming left V 2 bases short and J 3 bases short, with 7 bases between. The germline gives CDR1 MGHRA, CDR2 YSYEKL. The CDR3 sequence is CASSQNRDTEAFF. The CDR3, as DNA: TGCGCCAGCAGCCAAAACAGGGACACTGAAGCTTTCTTT.

The chain carries TRBV27 and TRBJ2-5; D not certain. Per the germline V gene, CDR1 is MNHEY and CDR2 is SMNVEV (reference sequence). There are 14 residues in the CDR3. V dropped 0 bases and J dropped 1 base, with 6 bases sitting between them. Here the CDR3 reads CASSLSNFQETQYF. Here the CDR3 DNA reads TGTGCCAGCAGTTTATCGAACTTCCAAGAGACCCAGTACTTC.

The rearrangement links TRBV12-5 to TRBJ1-2; D gene unclear. Germline CDR1 is LGHNT and CDR2 is FRNRAP. The CDR3 is 16 residues long. V lost 3 bases, J lost 4 bases, and 18 bases lay in between. CDR3 amino acids: CASGFGTSEETYGYTF. The CDR3 nucleotides are TGTGCTAGTGGTTTCGGTACCTCGGAGGAGACCTATGGCTACACCTTC.

The rearrangement joins TRBV2 to TRBJ2-7; maybe TRBD1 (6 bases). Trimming cost V 1 base and J 3 bases, with 10 bases left between them. Germline V gene sequence: CDR1 SNHLY, CDR2 FYNNEI. The CDR3 covers 14 residues. The CDR3 sequence is CASSEEGRGYEQYF. CDR3 in DNA: TGTGCCAGCAGTGAAGAGGGCAGGGGCTACGAGCAGTACTTC.

This sequence joins TRBV5-1 and TRBJ1-1, with 7 positions matching TRBD1. The V and J ends lost 6 bases and 3 bases, in that order; junction bases with no gene match: 8. The CDR3 sequence is 14 residues long. CDR1 and CDR2 from the germline V gene are SGHRS and YFSETQ. Written as DNA, the CDR3 is TGCGCCAGCAACTATGAACAGGGGTACACTGAAGCTTTCTTT. Its protein is CASNYEQGYTEAFF.

The chain has TRBV5-1 and TRBJ2-3; 8 bases align to TRBD2. The trim removed 1 base at V and 2 bases at J, leaving 6 bases unmatched. The CDR3 is made up of 16 amino acids. Germline V gives CDR1 SGHRS, CDR2 YFSETQ. The CDR3: CASSLRVAGTTDTQYF. The CDR3 DNA sequence: TGCGCCAGCAGCTTGAGAGTAGCGGGGACCACAGATACGCAGTATTTT.

The chain employs TRBV5-4 and TRBJ1-4; no clear D. V was pared by 3 bases and J by 8 bases, with 14 bases between. CDR3 length equals 14 residues. CDR1 SGHNT and CDR2 YYREEE come from the germline V gene (reference sequence). For the CDR3, the DNA is TGTGCCAGCAGCTCCCGCGGGGAGGACGAAAAACTGTTTTTT. Translated: CASSSRGEDEKLFF.

The chain couples TRBV12-5 to TRBJ1-4; unclear D gene. V shed 8 bases and J shed 4 bases, with 11 bases lying between them. Germline V gene lookup returns CDR1 LGHNT and CDR2 FRNRAP. This CDR3 is 13 amino acids long. CDR3 nucleotides: TGTGCTAGTTCCGTCGGAGGTAATGAAAAACTGTTTTTT. Translated: CASSVGGNEKLFF.

The rearrangement uses TRBV7-9 and TRBJ1-2; maybe TRBD1 (6 bases). V lost 11 bases to trimming and J lost 4 bases, with 11 bases between them. This CDR3 has 11 residues. Per the germline V gene, CDR1 is SEHNR and CDR2 is FQNEAQ (reference sequence). The CDR3 DNA follows: TGTGCCGGTCGGGGGCCCTATGGCTACACCTTC. Amino acid sequence: CAGRGPYGYTF.

The chain carries TRBV28 and TRBJ2-7, with 11 bases fitting TRBD1. V was clipped by 2 bases and J by 7 bases; unmatched bases: 4. The CDR3 is 14 residues long. CDR1 is MDHEN, CDR2 SYDVKM, per germline. The CDR3 DNA follows: TGTGCCAGCAGTTTAGGGGACAGGGGGGGGGAGCAGTACTTC. Residues: CASSLGDRGGEQYF.

The chain combines TRBV19 with TRBJ2-3, with TRBD1 matching 7 bases. CDR3 size: 15 residues. Germline V gives CDR1 LNHDA, CDR2 SQIVND (reference sequence). V lost 4 bases, J lost 0 bases, and 4 bases stayed unmatched. The CDR3 sequence is CASSTTGHSTDTQYF. For the CDR3, the DNA is TGTGCCAGTAGTACGACAGGGCATAGCACAGATACGCAGTATTTT.

This clone has a single count. V and J are TRBV6-1 and TRBJ2-1, with 8 bases lining up with TRBD1. Germline values: CDR1 MNHNS, CDR2 SASEGT. The CDR3 contains 16 residues. Unmatched junction bases numbered 7, after V lost 1 base and J lost 5 bases. The DNA of the CDR3 is TGTGCCAGCAGTGAAGTCGGACAGGGAAAGGACAATGAGCAGTTCTTC. This sequence encodes CASSEVGQGKDNEQFF.

V usage is TRBV7-6 and J usage is TRBJ1-5, with D perhaps matching TRBD1 (6 bases). CDR3 size: 19 residues. Germline loops: CDR1 SGHVS, CDR2 FNYEAQ. The V end lost 5 bases, the J end lost 0 bases, and 23 bases lay between the germline ends. The CDR3 bases are TGTGCCAGCAGCCCTAAAGCCGGGCAGGGGATCTATAGCAATCAGCCCCAGCATTTT. Translation: CASSPKAGQGIYSNQPQHF.

The chain uses TRBV29-1 and TRBJ2-3; TRBD2 aligns across 16 bases. CDR1 and CDR2 (germline): SQVTM, ANQGSEA. The CDR3 is made up of 16 amino acids. Trimming removed 3 bases from V and 2 bases from J; junction bases left unmatched: 2. CDR3 bases: TGCAGCGTTGAGGGACTAGCGGGGGGGTACACAGATACGCAGTATTTT. Translated, it gives CSVEGLAGGYTDTQYF.